This T cell receptor (beta chain) was observed in a study of blood T cell repertoires in COVID-19. Study at large: COVID-19 samples from acute and convalescent phases originated in the United States, Italy and Spain. Nucleic acid was either cDNA or gDNA, and it came from T cells, B-cell-depleted T cells, or PBMCs.

This CDR3 is built from 14 residues. Trimming removed 6 bases at V and 4 bases at J, with 15 bases between. CDR1 is MNHEY, CDR2 SVGAGI, per germline. Authors' processing steps: Researchers report that nucleated cell counts were estimated from reference gene primer amplification. Profiling relied on immunoSEQ multiplex PCR, and the TCRdb table lists in-frame clones only, not all of them. V and J calls and clone size come straight from that table; D and trimming were deduced from the DNA. The sample records around 200,000 clones, roughly 83% being singletons. Participants were aged roughly 18 to 89 years from approximately 24 US areas.

The clonotype comes from a man aged 40-49 years with acute COVID-19. The chain has TRBV6-5 and TRBJ2-5; tentative D call: TRBD1 (7 bases). The sample consisted of PBMCs or T cells enriched from blood (not recorded which). For the CDR3, the DNA is TGTGCCAGCAGGGGGCCAGGGGGAGGAGAGACCCAGTACTTC. Translated: CASRGPGGGETQYF.